This TCR beta chain emerged from a study of T-cell memory formation after mild COVID-19. TCRdb re-derived calls from the 5' RACE reads in MiXCR, one entry per CDR3 protein. In the table there are tens of thousands of distinct CDR3 sequences, 9.5% of which are singletons. V trimming: 3 bases; J trimming: 4 bases; junction bases outside the gene matches: 0. Per germline, CDR1 SGHDT and CDR2 YYEEEE. The CDR3 spans 12 residues. Sequencing input: PBMCs or a T cell subset sorted from them (not recorded which). The clonotype comes from a man between 18 and 35 years old who had mild COVID-19 (a few samples of this study predate the infection). Cell type and time point are not known. V gene TRBV5-6 combines with J gene TRBJ2-7, with 8 nucleotides matching TRBD1. CDR3 in DNA: TGTGCCAGCAGCTACAGGGGGTACGAGCAGTACTTC. Encoded protein: CASSYRGYEQYF.